The next 26 T cell receptor beta chains were all read from a single sample in a study of blood T cell repertoires in COVID-19. Repertoires were generated with immunoSEQ multiplex PCR, while TCRdb's copy carries only in-frame clones and drops some. The repertoire holds around 70,000 clones, under 90% seen once, with over 15% in the top ten. What was sequenced was peripheral blood. The receptors stem from a man aged 65 to 79 who had recovered from COVID-19.

This clone was picked up one time. The chain's CDR3 is CASSDSAGTSRFTDTQYF. The CDR3 DNA reads TGTGCCAGCAGTGATTCAGCGGGAACTTCAAGATTCACAGATACGCAGTATTTT. The V and J genes are TRBV25-1 and TRBJ2-3, with TRBD2 identical over 7 bases. Losses at the gene ends were 3 bases for V and 2 bases for J; bases not matched to a gene: 14. The CDR3 consists of 18 residues. Germline V gene data show CDR1 as MGHDK and CDR2 as SYGVNS.

The chain employs TRBV4-3 and TRBJ2-2, with 10 bases matching TRBD1. The CDR3 has 15 amino acids. The junction had 2 bases not matched to a gene; V was cut back by 1 base and J by 6 bases. The V gene's germline CDR1 is LGHNA and CDR2 YSLEER. CDR3: CASSQGDRGPGELFF. The CDR3 bases are TGCGCCAGCAGCCAAGGGGACAGGGGCCCCGGGGAGCTGTTTTTT.

This clone has just one count. V gene TRBV12-3 or TRBV12-4 combines with J gene TRBJ1-1, with D perhaps TRBD1 (5 bases). V was shortened by 7 bases and J by 6 bases, with 15 bases between the two germline ends. This CDR3 has 13 amino acids. The CDR3 DNA is TGTGCCAGCACCCCTCAAACAGGCTCTGAAGCTTTCTTT. The encoded protein is CASTPQTGSEAFF.

The J gene is TRBJ1-1, the V gene TRBV6-2 or TRBV6-3; D may be TRBD1 (6 bases). The CDR3 sequence is 17 residues long. V lost 4 bases to trimming and J lost 2 bases, with 20 bases between them. Germline V lookup: CDR1 MNHEY, CDR2 SVGEGT. Written as DNA, the CDR3 is TGTGCCAGCAGTTCTCTAAGTTGGACGGGGACAAACACTGAAGCTTTCTTT. This sequence encodes CASSSLSWTGTNTEAFF.

V and J are TRBV19 and TRBJ2-5; 9 nucleotides match TRBD2. Germline assignment: CDR1 LNHDA and CDR2 SQIVND (reference sequence). The CDR3 has 15 residues. V gave up 10 bases and J gave up 5 bases; unmatched junction bases: 14. The CDR3 protein is CATAESGTSLETQYF. CDR3 coding DNA: TGTGCCACTGCGGAATCCGGGACTAGCTTGGAGACCCAGTACTTC.

J is TRBJ1-1 and V is TRBV29-1; 7 bases map to TRBD1. V dropped 7 bases and J dropped 5; count of bases not matched to a gene: 10. The V gene's germline CDR1 is SQVTM and CDR2 ANQGSEA. There are 13 residues in the CDR3. CDR3: CSAVDRAETEAFF. CDR3 bases: TGCAGCGCTGTCGACAGGGCCGAGACTGAAGCTTTCTTT.

The chain joins TRBV19 to TRBJ1-5, with D possibly being TRBD1 (5 bases). V was shortened by 8 bases and J by 0 bases, with 14 bases between the two germline ends. The CDR3 is made up of 15 amino acids. Germline V gene data show CDR1 as LNHDA and CDR2 as SQIVND (reference sequence). CDR3 sequence (DNA): TGTGCCAGTTCCCGGGGGGGAGATAGCAATCAGCCCCAGCATTTT. Its translation: CASSRGGDSNQPQHF.

The rearrangement links TRBV19 to TRBJ2-7; D unresolved. The CDR3 has 13 amino acids. The germline gives CDR1 LNHDA, CDR2 SQIVND (reference sequence). Trimming left V 4 bases short and J 5 bases short, with 12 bases between. This chain's CDR3 is CASSKQNPHEQYF. The CDR3 DNA reads as TGTGCCAGTAGTAAACAAAATCCCCACGAGCAGTACTTC.

The chain couples TRBV19 to TRBJ1-5; 7 bases align to TRBD1. The CDR3 is 14 amino acids. The V gene end was trimmed by 6 bases and the J gene end by 3 bases; junction bases not matched to a gene: 5. Germline lookup yields CDR1 LNHDA and CDR2 SQIVND (reference sequence). The CDR3 region is CASRQQGYNQPQHF. The CDR3 DNA is TGTGCCAGTAGACAACAGGGGTACAATCAGCCCCAGCATTTT.

J is TRBJ1-6 and V is TRBV28; D call uncertain. The length of the CDR3 is 15 residues. Per the germline V gene, CDR1 is MDHEN and CDR2 is SYDVKM. The V end was cut by 1 base, the J end by 8 bases, with 12 bases between. The DNA for the CDR3 is TGTGCCAGCAGTTTATCGGGTCAGAGACATTCACCCCTCCACTTT. Translated: CASSLSGQRHSPLHF.

The chain uses TRBV19 and TRBJ1-1; D call uncertain. Germline V CDR1 and CDR2: LNHDA, SQIVND (reference sequence). V lost 4 bases and J 4 bases, leaving 16 bases between the germline ends. CDR3 length equals 15 residues. Written as DNA, the CDR3 is TGTGCCAGTAGTAAGAGATTAGGTGAGGGCACTGAAGCTTTCTTT. Translation: CASSKRLGEGTEAFF.

The chain couples TRBV7-2 to TRBJ2-1; TRBD2 agrees at 7 bases. Per the germline V gene, CDR1 is SGHTA and CDR2 is FQGNSA. The CDR3 loop spans 14 amino acids. The junction had 1 base not matched to a gene; V was cut back by 3 bases and J by 2 bases. Written as DNA, the CDR3 is TGTGCCAGCAGCTTTGGGACTACCTACAATGAGCAGTTCTTC. Protein sequence: CASSFGTTYNEQFF.

The V gene is TRBV19, the J gene TRBJ2-7; possibly TRBD1 for D (5 bases). Germline lookup yields CDR1 LNHDA and CDR2 SQIVND (reference sequence). The V end lost 10 bases, the J end lost 0 bases, and 25 bases lay between the germline ends. This CDR3 spans 17 amino acids. The CDR3 DNA reads as TGTGCCACCAGTAGTACCGTCCCAGCAGGGTACTCCTACGAGCAGTACTTC. The encoded protein is CATSSTVPAGYSYEQYF.

The V gene is TRBV5-4, the J gene TRBJ2-5; TRBD2 aligns across 12 bases. The germline gives CDR1 SGHNT, CDR2 YYREEE (reference sequence). CDR3 length equals 16 residues. V shed 5 bases and J 1 base; nucleotides not matched to a gene: 6. The CDR3 spells CASSPTSGGTQETQYF. The DNA of the CDR3 is TGTGCCAGCAGTCCGACTAGCGGGGGAACCCAAGAGACCCAGTACTTC.

This chain connects TRBV5-6 to TRBJ2-1, with 10 bases matching TRBD1. CDR3 length: 17 residues. Trimming took 4 bases from V and 0 from J; bases not matched to a gene: 7. Germline lookup yields CDR1 SGHDT and CDR2 YYEEEE. The CDR3 DNA follows: TGTGCCAGCAGCGTGGGACAGGGGCCGAGCTCCTACAATGAGCAGTTCTTC. It encodes CASSVGQGPSSYNEQFF. Variable domain in full (rest from reference TRBV5-6 and TRBJ2-1): DAGVTQSPTHLIKTRGQQVTLRCSPKSGHDTVSWYQQALGQGPQFIFQYYEEEERQRGNFPDRFSGHQFPNYSSELNVNALLLGDSALYLCASSVGQGPSSYNEQFFGPGTRLTVL.

This clone has a handful of counts. The chain recombines TRBV7-2 with TRBJ2-7; 7 bases agree with TRBD2. There are 14 residues in the CDR3. V was pared by 3 bases and J by 0 bases, with 2 bases of the junction left unmatched. Germline V gene sequence: CDR1 SGHTA, CDR2 FQGNSA. In DNA form, the CDR3 reads TGTGCCAGCAGCTTTCTAGCGGACTCCTACGAGCAGTACTTC. This translates into CASSFLADSYEQYF.

This rearrangement joins TRBV2 to TRBJ1-1; no clear D gene. The germline V gene has CDR1 SNHLY and CDR2 FYNNEI. The CDR3 is 14 residues long. The V and J ends lost 4 bases and 2 bases respectively, with 11 bases between them. As DNA, the CDR3 is TGTGCCAGCAGTGTTCTCGGGTCAAACACTGAAGCTTTCTTT. Amino acid sequence: CASSVLGSNTEAFF.

The chain combines TRBV19 with TRBJ1-5; no clear D gene. Trimming removed 3 bases at V and 9 bases at J, with 18 bases between. This CDR3 is 15 amino acids long. CDR1 is LNHDA and CDR2 is SQIVND in the germline V gene (reference sequence). CDR3 in amino acids: CASSMFEGGGGPQHF. The CDR3 region has the DNA TGTGCCAGTAGTATGTTCGAAGGAGGCGGTGGGCCCCAGCATTTT. Looking up the rest from reference TRBV19 and TRBJ1-5 gives the full variable domain: DGGITQSPKYLFRKEGQNVTLSCEQNLNHDAMYWYRQDPGQGLRLIYYSQIVNDFQKGDIAEGYSVSREKKESFPLTVTSAQKNPTAFYLCASSMFEGGGGPQHFGDGTRLSIL.

This clone was counted a few times. The chain links TRBV7-9 to TRBJ2-1; TRBD2 matches 7 bases. Germline V lookup: CDR1 SEHNR, CDR2 FQNEAQ (reference sequence). The J segment lost 2 bases and the V segment lost 7 bases, leaving 8 bases of the junction unmatched. The CDR3 loop spans 15 amino acids. CDR3 residues: CASNLPGLAYNEQFF. The CDR3 nucleotides read TGTGCCAGCAACCTACCTGGACTAGCCTACAATGAGCAGTTCTTC.

V and J are TRBV4-1 and TRBJ1-1, with D uncertain. V was cut by 5 bases and J by 3 bases, with 13 bases left in between. Germline CDR1 reads MGHRA; CDR2 reads YSYEKL. The length of the CDR3 is 14 residues. The CDR3: CASSEGPGYTEAFF. The CDR3 DNA follows: TGCGCCAGCAGCGAAGGGCCGGGGTACACTGAAGCTTTCTTT.

This sequence joins TRBV6-5 and TRBJ1-3; TRBD1 is a possible D gene (5 bases). The CDR3 runs to 15 residues. V lost 7 bases and J lost 0, with 13 bases in between. CDR1 MNHEY and CDR2 SVGAGI come from the germline V gene. CDR3 residues: CASTRQWLSGNTIYF. The CDR3 nucleotides read TGTGCCAGCACCCGACAGTGGCTCTCTGGAAACACCATATATTTT.

This rearrangement joins TRBV7-8 to TRBJ2-7; 12 bases line up with TRBD2. V shed 2 bases, J shed 3 bases, and the junction held 2 bases outside the gene matches. The V gene's germline CDR1 is SGHVS and CDR2 FQNEAQ. The CDR3 has 15 residues. CDR3 region: CASSLTSGGNYEQYF. The CDR3 region has the DNA TGTGCCAGCAGCTTAACTAGCGGGGGGAACTACGAGCAGTACTTC.

The rearrangement links TRBV7-9 to TRBJ2-2; TRBD2 might be the D (7 bases). The germline V gene has CDR1 SEHNR and CDR2 FQNEAQ (reference sequence). V was clipped by 6 bases and J by 1 base, with 12 bases between them. The CDR3 totals 15 residues. This CDR3 is CASRGGPVNTGELFF. Here the CDR3 DNA reads TGTGCCAGCAGGGGGGGGCCGGTGAACACCGGGGAGCTGTTTTTT. The variable domain in full, with the rest retrieved from reference TRBV7-9 and TRBJ2-2, is DTGVSQNPRHKITKRGQNVTFRCDPISEHNRLYWYRQTLGQGPEFLTYFQNEAQLEKSRLLSDRFSAERPKGSFSTLEIQRTEQGDSAMYLCASRGGPVNTGELFFGEGSRLTVL.

The rearrangement uses TRBV13 and TRBJ1-1; D not resolved. V was trimmed by 5 bases and J by 5 bases, leaving 18 bases between them. CDR1 is PRHDT, CDR2 FYEKMQ, per germline (reference sequence). This CDR3 has 15 amino acids. The CDR3 here is CASSPPRSRMTEAFF. CDR3 coding DNA: TGTGCCAGCAGCCCCCCTAGGTCGAGGATGACTGAAGCTTTCTTT.

The gene calls are TRBV7-9 and TRBJ1-1; weak D call: TRBD1 (6 bases). This CDR3 region has 15 residues. Germline CDR1 and CDR2: SEHNR and FQNEAQ (reference sequence). V was shortened by 3 bases and J by 7 bases, with 18 bases between the two germline ends. CDR3 amino acids: CASSFRQGRRFEAFF. The CDR3 DNA sequence: TGTGCCAGCAGCTTTAGGCAGGGGCGAAGGTTTGAAGCTTTCTTT.

This clone occurred a few times. V gene TRBV24-1 combines with J gene TRBJ1-5; TRBD1 might be the D (5 bases). CDR3 length equals 15 residues. The V end lost 2 bases, the J end lost 4 bases, and 11 bases lay between the germline ends. CDR1 and CDR2 (germline): KGHDR, SFDVKD. CDR3 in DNA: TGTGCCACCAGTGATTCTCAGGGAGGGAATCAGCCCCAGCATTTT. This translates into CATSDSQGGNQPQHF.